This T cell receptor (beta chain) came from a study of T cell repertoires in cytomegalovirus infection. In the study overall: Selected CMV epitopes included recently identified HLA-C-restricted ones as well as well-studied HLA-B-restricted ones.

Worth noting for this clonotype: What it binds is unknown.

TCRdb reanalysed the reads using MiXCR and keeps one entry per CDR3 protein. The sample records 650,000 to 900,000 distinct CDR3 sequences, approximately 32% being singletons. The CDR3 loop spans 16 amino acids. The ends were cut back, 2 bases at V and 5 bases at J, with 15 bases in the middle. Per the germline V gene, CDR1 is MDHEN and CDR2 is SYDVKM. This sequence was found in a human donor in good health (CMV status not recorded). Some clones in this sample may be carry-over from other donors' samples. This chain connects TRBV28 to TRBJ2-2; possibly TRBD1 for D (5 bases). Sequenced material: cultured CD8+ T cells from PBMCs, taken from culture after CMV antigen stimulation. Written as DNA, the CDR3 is TGTGCCAGCAGTTTACGCCGACAGAGAACTACCGGGGAGCTGTTTTTT. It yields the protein CASSLRRQRTTGELFF.